A single sample is the source of the 4 T cell receptor beta chains below, sequenced in a study of T cells after yellow fever vaccination. TCRdb passed the 5' RACE reads through MiXCR, listing each CDR3 protein once. The table has fewer than 350,000 distinct CDR3 sequences, about 9.5% seen once. The input for sequencing was PBMCs, taken on the day of the first yellow fever vaccination. The receptors were gathered from a man between 18 and 29 years old who received the YFV17D yellow fever vaccine.

The V call is TRBV18, the J call TRBJ2-1; 9 nucleotides match TRBD2. This CDR3 has 15 residues. The germline V gene encodes CDR1 KGHSH and CDR2 LQKENI. The trim removed 0 bases at V and 5 bases at J, leaving 2 bases unmatched. The CDR3 loop is CASSPPTSGDNEQFF. CDR3 DNA sequence: TGTGCCAGCTCACCACCGACTAGCGGTGACAATGAGCAGTTCTTC.

CDR3 amino acids: CSVEGPGTNYGYTF. The CDR3 bases are TGCAGCGTTGAGGGGCCGGGAACTAACTATGGCTACACCTTC. The V call is TRBV29-1, the J call TRBJ1-2; perhaps TRBD1 as D (5 bases). Germline loops: CDR1 SQVTM, CDR2 ANQGSEA. This CDR3 has 14 amino acids. The V and J ends lost 3 bases and 0 bases respectively, with 11 bases between them. Drawing the rest from reference TRBV29-1 and TRBJ1-2, the complete variable domain is SAVISQKPSRDICQRGTSLTIQCQVDSQVTMMFWYRQQPGQSLTLIATANQGSEATYESGFVIDKFPISRPNLTFSTLTVSNMSPEDSSIYLCSVEGPGTNYGYTFGSGTRLTVV.

This rearrangement joins TRBV20-1 to TRBJ1-5, with D uncertain. V was cut by 1 base and J by 6 bases, with 19 bases left in between. The CDR3 runs 16 residues. Germline V gene lookup returns CDR1 DFQATT and CDR2 SNEGSKA (reference sequence). The CDR3 nucleotides read TGCAGTGCTAGAGCGATGGAGTTGAGGGAGATTCAGCCCCAGCATTTT. Translating it yields CSARAMELREIQPQHF.

This clonotype was counted only a few times. J is TRBJ1-5 and V is TRBV7-2, with D hard to call. This CDR3 region has 15 residues. Germline CDR1 SGHTA, CDR2 FQGNSA. Between the trimmed V and J ends, which lost 8 bases and 4 bases, there was a span of 18 bases. The CDR3 loop is CASRFAGALNQPQHF. Here the CDR3 DNA reads TGTGCCAGCCGTTTTGCCGGAGCCCTAAATCAGCCCCAGCATTTT.